This T cell receptor (beta chain) was identified in a study of cytotoxic CD8 clonotypes in ibrutinib-treated CLL. As for the study in general: By median roughly 72 months, approximately twelve had progressed and approximately 14 stayed remitted; responses had been 2 complete and about 24 partial.

A note on this clone: Its antigen is unknown.

Study conclusions and caveats: Clonality rose at ibrutinib response, held steady in sustained remission, and fell toward baseline at progression. Sustained-remission and progressing patients had different sampling times.

The CDR3 extends over 12 amino acids. Trimming stripped 0 bases from V and 8 bases from J, with 7 bases between. Germline V gives CDR1 MNHEY, CDR2 SVGAGI. As input for TCR beta libraries, about 2 micrograms of genomic DNA came from cryopreserved PBMCs. Assay: immunoSEQ multiplex PCR; the TCRdb copy retains only in-frame clones and omits some. This table has fewer than 150,000 clones, about 85% appearing once. The TCR was taken from a human donor with chronic lymphocytic leukemia. The specimen was PBMCs, collected after 24 months of ibrutinib treatment. The V gene is TRBV6-5, the J gene TRBJ1-1; D is undetermined. The CDR3 region has the DNA TGTGCCAGCAGTTACTCGGTGGGCGAAGCTTTCTTT. Its translation: CASSYSVGEAFF.